The rows below give T cell receptor beta chains drawn from one sample of a study of blood T cells in healthy people across ages. MiXCR was run by TCRdb on the 5' RACE reads, yielding one entry per CDR3 protein. The profile covers about 670,000 distinct CDR3 sequences, with 52% appearing a single time and approximately 13% taken by the ten largest. The sequencing sample was made of blood. Receptor source: a woman aged 80 or older in good health. Each CDR3 is given without its conserved first and last residue.

j_gene: TRBJ2-5
v_gene: TRBV7-2
CDR3aa: ASSPGLAATQY

j_gene: TRBJ1-2
v_gene: TRBV20-1
CDR3aa: SASIPTSYGYT

j_gene: -
v_gene: TRBV7-3
CDR3aa: ASSPCGGAYEQY

j_gene: TRBJ2-7
v_gene: TRBV21-1
CDR3aa: ASSTGLAGLYEQY

j_gene: TRBJ2-7
v_gene: TRBV12-3/TRBV12-4
CDR3aa: ASSTAGGEYEQY

j_gene: TRBJ2-3
v_gene: TRBV5-1
CDR3aa: ASSVRLAGRSTDTQY

j_gene: TRBJ2-1
v_gene: TRBV20-1
CDR3aa: SARSRVDEQF

j_gene: TRBJ2-7
v_gene: TRBV12-3/TRBV12-4
CDR3aa: ASSDRLSYEQY

j_gene: TRBJ2-3
v_gene: TRBV5-1
CDR3aa: ASSTRQDGTDTQY

j_gene: TRBJ2-5
v_gene: TRBV29-1
CDR3aa: SVGATGTQY

j_gene: TRBJ2-5
v_gene: TRBV24-1
CDR3aa: ATSGGGAETQY

j_gene: TRBJ2-3
v_gene: TRBV7-3
CDR3aa: ASSLYSGPGRSDTQY

j_gene: TRBJ2-1
v_gene: TRBV6-1
CDR3aa: ASSERQGAGEQF

j_gene: TRBJ2-1
v_gene: TRBV18
CDR3aa: ASSLQPSPGLAGYVLGNEQF

j_gene: TRBJ2-1
v_gene: TRBV5-1
CDR3aa: ASSLPAGGPRNEQF

j_gene: TRBJ2-5
v_gene: TRBV20-1
CDR3aa: SALRTQETQY

j_gene: TRBJ2-5
v_gene: TRBV30
CDR3aa: ALRLAGGLETQY

j_gene: TRBJ2-1
v_gene: TRBV3-1
CDR3aa: ASSVLGEQF

j_gene: TRBJ1-2
v_gene: TRBV7-3
CDR3aa: ASSLTTGSGGYT

j_gene: TRBJ2-3
v_gene: TRBV12-3/TRBV12-4
CDR3aa: ASSSKLSAASDTQY

j_gene: TRBJ2-1
v_gene: TRBV5-1
CDR3aa: ASSLSGVSYNEQF

j_gene: TRBJ2-1
v_gene: TRBV4-3
CDR3aa: ASSQDLGLAGEQF

j_gene: TRBJ1-1
v_gene: TRBV20-1
CDR3aa: SARIAGRDTEAF

j_gene: TRBJ2-1
v_gene: TRBV3-1
CDR3aa: ASSGDSSTGQF

j_gene: TRBJ2-5
v_gene: TRBV29-1
CDR3aa: SVEWGLETQY

j_gene: TRBJ1-5
v_gene: TRBV7-2
CDR3aa: ASSSRDRGGPQH